Listed below are T cell receptor beta chains from one sample, sequenced in a study of blood T cell repertoires in COVID-19. Some clones are missing from TCRdb's copy, which holds only in-frame ones; the method was immunoSEQ multiplex PCR. This sample has about 150,000 clones; 75% to 80% occur once, and the top ten carry roughly 1.8%. Sequencing was carried out using peripheral blood. These receptors all stem from a man aged 80 or over with acute or convalescent COVID-19. Both conserved end residues are part of each CDR3.

J: TRBJ1-2
V: TRBV28
CDR3: CASSPLGGNGGYTF

J: TRBJ2-1
V: TRBV11-2
CDR3: CASRKPGARRNEQFF

J: TRBJ2-3
V: TRBV5-1
CDR3: CASSFSGGAPDTQYF

J: TRBJ2-4
V: TRBV6-1
CDR3: CASSDRPGTGRNIQYF

J: TRBJ1-2
V: TRBV18
CDR3: CASSPRVGAGKDGYTF

J: TRBJ2-5
V: TRBV5-1
CDR3: CASSPSGLNPPSQYF

J: TRBJ2-5
V: TRBV19
CDR3: CASSIRGRETQYF

J: TRBJ1-5
V: TRBV18
CDR3: CASSRDRGLDQPQHF

J: TRBJ1-5
V: TRBV11-2
CDR3: CASSLEAGGQPQHF

J: TRBJ2-5
V: TRBV19
CDR3: CASSTLDRIQETQYF

J: TRBJ2-4
V: TRBV6-5
CDR3: CASSSGGGYGIQYF

J: TRBJ1-6
V: TRBV6-4
CDR3: CASRLDSFTSPLHF

J: TRBJ2-5
V: TRBV28
CDR3: CASSRDRGVAQYF

J: TRBJ1-1
V: TRBV7-2
CDR3: CASSLRNPGGTEAFF

J: TRBJ1-2
V: TRBV27
CDR3: CASSSDRVSSNYGYTF

J: TRBJ1-1
V: TRBV5-1
CDR3: CASSLVGTGNTEAFF

J: TRBJ2-2
V: TRBV7-2
CDR3: CASSLLQRGAGGELFF

J: TRBJ1-3
V: TRBV18
CDR3: CASSREDRFSGNTIYF

J: TRBJ1-2
V: TRBV24-1
CDR3: CATSDPWTAYGYTF

J: TRBJ2-7
V: TRBV18
CDR3: CASSPTSGGYEQYF

J: TRBJ2-3
V: TRBV3-1/TRBV3-2
CDR3: CASSPRGSTDTQYF

J: TRBJ1-6
V: TRBV9
CDR3: CASSEGSSYNSPLHF

J: TRBJ2-1
V: TRBV20-1
CDR3: CSASRPRGPSYNEQFF

J: TRBJ2-7
V: TRBV4-2
CDR3: CASSQDLDSLYEQYF

J: TRBJ1-1
V: TRBV30
CDR3: CAWPTGGEEMNTEAFF

J: TRBJ1-6
V: TRBV25-1
CDR3: CASSVPGQGSSPLHF

J: TRBJ2-2
V: TRBV5-1
CDR3: CASSLGQINTGELFF

J: TRBJ2-5
V: TRBV18
CDR3: CASSPPRTGEETQYF

J: TRBJ1-2
V: TRBV2
CDR3: CASSGGQTNYGYTF

J: TRBJ1-5
V: TRBV19
CDR3: CASTEARRRGRSNQPQHF

J: TRBJ1-1
V: TRBV5-1
CDR3: CASSLSQAPGTEAFF

J: TRBJ2-1
V: TRBV3-1/TRBV3-2
CDR3: CASSQGRGGYNEQFF

J: TRBJ2-1
V: TRBV15
CDR3: CATSRDRGSYNEQFF

J: TRBJ1-4
V: TRBV6-5
CDR3: CASNSPGGASEKLFF

J: TRBJ2-3
V: TRBV18
CDR3: CASSPPGRPATDTQYF

J: TRBJ1-5
V: TRBV2
CDR3: CASSEVQGFSNQPQHF

J: TRBJ2-2
V: TRBV6-5
CDR3: CASSYSPGSTGELFF

J: TRBJ2-3
V: TRBV2
CDR3: CASSGADTQYF

J: TRBJ2-2
V: TRBV12-3/TRBV12-4
CDR3: CASRRGGGELFF

J: TRBJ2-3
V: TRBV6-5
CDR3: CASSYSQGTDTQYF

J: TRBJ1-2
V: TRBV19
CDR3: CASSIDAGVYGYTF

J: TRBJ2-3
V: TRBV19
CDR3: CASTNQHASGSTDTQYF

J: TRBJ2-2
V: TRBV19
CDR3: CASSIPSGGPNTGELFF

J: TRBJ2-1
V: TRBV7-7
CDR3: CASSLEPATSGGNEQFF

J: TRBJ1-2
V: TRBV3-1/TRBV3-2
CDR3: CASTGTEANYGYTF

J: TRBJ2-7
V: TRBV5-1
CDR3: CASSDSYYEQYF

J: TRBJ2-1
V: TRBV2
CDR3: CASSPIRDSRFLYEQFF

J: TRBJ2-1
V: TRBV20-1
CDR3: CSAPLSYEQFF